This T cell receptor beta chain was sequenced in a study of blood T cell repertoires in COVID-19. At the level of the study: Sites in the United States, Italy and Spain provided acute and convalescent COVID-19 samples.

The authors' processing: Amplification with reference gene primers provided the estimates of nucleated cell counts. Sequencing used immunoSEQ multiplex PCR; TCRdb keeps in-frame clones, though not all of them. Clone size and the V and J calls come from that table; the DNA yielded D and trimming. The repertoire holds some 110,000 clones, with roughly nine tenths as singletons. This CDR3 has 18 amino acids. The V gene end was trimmed by 4 bases and the J gene end by 0 bases; junction bases not matched to a gene: 12. Germline CDR1 and CDR2: LNHDA and SQIVND (reference sequence). The origin of this receptor is a man aged 40-50 years with acute or convalescent COVID-19. V gene TRBV19 combines with J gene TRBJ1-5; TRBD1 matches 7 bases. Sequenced sample: peripheral blood. The CDR3 DNA follows: TGTGCCAGTAGTAAAACGGGACAGAGCTCTTATAGCAATCAGCCCCAGCATTTT. Translating gives CASSKTGQSSYSNQPQHF. The complete variable domain, with remaining parts taken from reference TRBV19 and TRBJ1-5, reads DGGITQSPKYLFRKEGQNVTLSCEQNLNHDAMYWYRQDPGQGLRLIYYSQIVNDFQKGDIAEGYSVSREKKESFPLTVTSAQKNPTAFYLCASSKTGQSSYSNQPQHFGDGTRLSIL.